This T cell receptor (beta chain) was sequenced in a study of OX40 agonist ivuxolimab in advanced cancers. Study as a whole: While on treatment, patients had intravenous ivuxolimab at 0.01 to 10 mg/kg every 2 weeks. Those treated in dose escalation had hepatocellular carcinoma, melanoma, renal cell cancer or head and neck cancer. Participants averaged about 60 years of age (range about 23 to 90) and were about 85% male.

This clone was picked up one time. The protocol was immunoSEQ multiplex PCR, while the TCRdb copy is restricted to in-frame clones and leaves out a portion. The sample contains around 55,000 clones, around 86% of which appear only once. This CDR3 has 15 amino acids. The ends were cut back, 3 bases at V and 0 bases at J, with 9 bases in the middle. Per the germline V gene, CDR1 is MNHEY and CDR2 is SMNVEV (reference sequence). The receptor was isolated from an adult with an advanced solid tumor such as melanoma, head and neck, liver or kidney cancer. The sequenced sample was CD4+ or CD8+ T cells sorted from blood, obtained in a trial of the OX40 agonist ivuxolimab. The chain carries TRBV27 and TRBJ1-5; D is unresolved. The CDR3 here is CASSFGLNSNQPQHF. CDR3 nucleotides: TGTGCCAGCAGTTTTGGACTGAATAGCAATCAGCCCCAGCATTTT.